This TCR beta chain was obtained from a study of blood T cells in healthy people across ages. With 1 base removed from V and 1 base from J, the gap between germline ends came to 21 bases. The germline V gene has CDR1 SGHRS and CDR2 YFSETQ. There are 18 residues in the CDR3. In the case of this clonotype: Its matching antigen is unknown.

The second PCR ran 7 to 11 cycles with a sample-barcoded 5' primer and J-beta primers. Unique molecular identifiers of 12 random nucleotides labeled each cDNA. TCRdb reprocessed the 5' RACE reads via MiXCR and lists one record per CDR3 protein. The repertoire includes about 1.6 million distinct CDR3 sequences, roughly a third of them detected once, and around 11% sits in the top ten. Those donating, healthy Caucasian individuals from Russia, were aged roughly 6 to 95. General observations from the study: Naive CD4+ cell counts and diversity both ran higher in long-lived than in aged donors. Across the age range, TCR beta diversity per million T cells fell in a roughly linear way.

This receptor was obtained from a woman between 25 and 40 years old in good health. The rearrangement joins TRBV5-1 to TRBJ2-7; perhaps TRBD1 as D (6 bases). Sequencing was done on a sample of blood. Written as DNA, the CDR3 is TGCGCCAGCAGCTTGATTCTAGACAGGCGCATTGGATCCTACGAGCAGTACTTC. Its protein product is CASSLILDRRIGSYEQYF.